The 10 T cell receptor beta chains below were found in one sample sequenced in a study of graft-versus-host responses after intestinal transplantation. Libraries were prepared by immunoSEQ multiplex PCR; TCRdb keeps only in-frame clonotypes and omits some of them. The top ten clones hold approximately 0.76% of a sample with approximately 32,000 clones, approximately 96% of them seen once. The source was PBMCs, collected 16 days after intestinal transplant. The receptors stem from a human patient who received an intestinal transplant, so some T cells may come from the graft donor.

This clone was recorded once. V and J are TRBV28 and TRBJ2-5; D is ambiguous. CDR1 is MDHEN, CDR2 SYDVKM, per germline. The V gene lost 5 bases and the J gene lost 2 bases, with 3 bases spanning the gap. CDR3 length: 11 amino acids. The CDR3 spells CASSTQETQYF. The CDR3 nucleotides are TGTGCCAGCAGTACTCAAGAGACCCAGTACTTC. Full variable domain (missing parts from reference TRBV28 and TRBJ2-5): DVKVTQSSRYLVKRTGEKVFLECVQDMDHENMFWYRQDPGLGLRLIYFSYDVKMKEKGDIPEGYSVSREKKERFSLILESASTNQTSMYLCASSTQETQYFGPGTRLLVL.

The J gene is TRBJ1-3, the V gene TRBV28; D unclear. V lost 1 base to trimming and J lost 0 bases, with 13 bases between them. The CDR3 is made up of 17 amino acids. CDR1 and CDR2 from the germline V gene are MDHEN and SYDVKM. This CDR3 is CASSLFPPRSSGNTIYF. CDR3 DNA sequence: TGTGCCAGCAGTTTATTTCCCCCTCGAAGCTCTGGAAACACCATATATTTT.

The V gene is TRBV30, the J gene TRBJ1-1, with D maybe TRBD1 (5 bases). Trimming left V 2 bases short and J 1 base short, with 8 bases between. The CDR3 runs 13 residues. Per the germline V gene, CDR1 is GTSNPN and CDR2 is SVGIG (reference sequence). The DNA of the CDR3 is TGTGCCTGGAGTTGGCAGGGGAACACTGAAGCTTTCTTT. Its translation is CAWSWQGNTEAFF.

The CDR3 loop reads CASSLWTGEDTEAFF. The CDR3 nucleotides are TGTGCCAGCAGTCTGTGGACAGGGGAGGACACTGAAGCTTTCTTT. V usage is TRBV28 and J usage is TRBJ1-1; 9 bases map to TRBD1. Per the germline V gene, CDR1 is MDHEN and CDR2 is SYDVKM. V shed 5 bases, J shed 3 bases, and the junction held 7 bases outside the gene matches. The CDR3 extends over 15 amino acids.

The chain employs TRBV4-3 and TRBJ1-1; the D gene is possibly TRBD1 (6 bases). Trimming removed 0 bases at V and 5 bases at J, with 16 bases between. The CDR3 runs to 16 residues. CDR1 and CDR2 (germline): LGHNA, YSLEER. The chain's CDR3 is CASSQDLAGAATEAFF. CDR3 nucleotide sequence: TGCGCCAGCAGCCAAGATCTGGCAGGGGCGGCGACTGAAGCTTTCTTT.

This chain joins TRBV14 and TRBJ2-1; 7 bases fit TRBD2. Losses at the gene ends were 3 bases for V and 3 bases for J; bases not matched to a gene: 8. The germline V gene has CDR1 SGHDN and CDR2 FVKESK. The CDR3 runs to 16 residues. The CDR3 DNA follows: TGTGCCAGCAGCCAGCTAGGCGGGAGTGTCTACAATGAGCAGTTCTTC. The encoded protein is CASSQLGGSVYNEQFF. Full variable domain (outside the CDR3, taken from reference TRBV14 and TRBJ2-1): EAGVTQFPSHSVIEKGQTVTLRCDPISGHDNLYWYRRVMGKEIKFLLHFVKESKQDESGMPNNRFLAERTGGTYSTLKVQPAELEDSGVYFCASSQLGGSVYNEQFFGPGTRLTVL.

The chain uses TRBV10-2 and TRBJ2-3, with 7 bases that match TRBD2. The V gene end was trimmed by 4 bases and the J gene end by 5 bases; junction bases not matched to a gene: 9. The germline gives CDR1 WSHSY, CDR2 SAAADI. The CDR3 covers 15 residues. The CDR3 here is CASSGQAGVRDTQYF. The CDR3, as DNA: TGCGCCAGCAGTGGGCAGGCGGGAGTTAGAGATACGCAGTATTTT.

The chain carries TRBV9 and TRBJ1-2, with no clear D. This CDR3 comprises 18 residues. Germline CDR1 SGDLS, CDR2 YYNGEE. Deletions cut 3 bases from V and 1 base from J, with 22 bases between. The CDR3, as DNA: TGTGCCAGCAGCGGTCACCATTTAAGCCCCGAGATTAACTATGGCTACACCTTC. It encodes CASSGHHLSPEINYGYTF. Based on the CDR3 plus reference TRBV9 and TRBJ1-2, the full variable domain is DSGVTQTPKHLITATGQRVTLRCSPRSGDLSVYWYQQSLDQGLQFLIQYYNGEERAKGNILERFSAQQFPDLHSELNLSSLELGDSALYFCASSGHHLSPEINYGYTFGSGTRLTVV.

This clone was picked up one time. This chain uses TRBV6-5 with TRBJ1-2; 7 bases agree with TRBD1. The CDR3 contains 14 residues. Germline CDR1 and CDR2: MNHEY and SVGAGI. V trimming: 5 bases; J trimming: 3 bases; junction bases outside the gene matches: 6. CDR3 amino acids: CASSGRDSYYGYTF. Written as DNA, the CDR3 is TGTGCCAGCAGTGGTCGGGACAGCTACTATGGCTACACCTTC.

The gene calls are TRBV5-5 and TRBJ2-3, with D unclear. CDR1 and CDR2 from the germline V gene are SGHKS and YYEKEE (reference sequence). This CDR3 is built from 14 residues. V gave up 4 bases and J gave up 4 bases, with 13 bases separating them. CDR3 region: CASSAPLAADTQYF. The CDR3 DNA follows: TGTGCCAGCAGCGCACCATTAGCAGCAGATACGCAGTATTTT.